This is a list of T cell receptor beta chains from one sample in a study of a mutant IDH1 vaccine in newly diagnosed glioma. Their recognized antigens are unknown. The method was immunoSEQ multiplex PCR; TCRdb's version includes in-frame clones alone and lacks a portion of them. This sample has under 95,000 clones, with roughly nine tenths found just once. Material: PBMCs, obtained from a glioma patient whose treatment included an IDH1 peptide vaccine. The source of these receptors is a woman between 50 and 59 years old with glioma. Both conserved end residues are part of each CDR3. D genes are given only for firm matches. Clone sizes are given selectively: once, few, many, or a class where the clone is expanded.

few | TRBJ1-5 | TRBV7-8 | - | CASSLSSGGLSNQPQHF | TGTGCCAGCAGCTTATCTTCCGGGGGACTTAGCAATCAGCCCCAGCATTTT
- | TRBJ2-5 | TRBV7-9 | - | CASSLPTSIQETQYF | TGTGCCAGCAGCTTACCGACCTCAATCCAAGAGACCCAGTACTTC
- | TRBJ2-2 | TRBV28 | TRBD2 | CASSLAGGTGELFF | TGTGCCAGCTCCTTAGCGGGAGGGACCGGGGAGCTGTTTTTT
- | TRBJ1-3 | TRBV11-2 | - | CASSPLPGYRESGNTIYF | TGTGCCAGCAGCCCCCTCCCGGGTTACAGGGAATCTGGAAACACCATATATTTT
- | TRBJ1-4 | TRBV2 | TRBD1 | CASNRDRGEKLFF | TGTGCCAGCAACCGGGACAGGGGTGAAAAACTGTTTTTT
- | TRBJ1-5 | TRBV5-8 | - | CASSLEGGKPQHF | TGTGCCAGCAGCTTGGAGGGGGGGAAGCCCCAGCATTTT
- | TRBJ2-1 | TRBV10-3 | - | CAISTPADRDGGDEQFF | TGTGCCATCAGTACGCCCGCCGACAGGGACGGGGGGGATGAGCAGTTCTTC
- | TRBJ2-7 | TRBV6-6 | - | CASSRRSYEQYF | TGTGCCAGCTCGCGGCGATCCTACGAGCAGTACTTC
- | TRBJ2-4 | TRBV6-5 | - | CASSYSAAWAKNIQYF | TGTGCCAGCAGTTACTCGGCAGCCTGGGCCAAAAACATTCAGTACTTC
- | TRBJ1-5 | TRBV30 | - | CAWSVQQNQPQHF | TGTGCCTGGAGTGTACAACAGAATCAGCCCCAGCATTTT
- | TRBJ2-7 | TRBV28 | - | CASSPHPGRESYEQYF | TGTGCCAGCAGTCCACACCCGGGACGGGAGTCCTACGAGCAGTACTTC
few | TRBJ1-5 | TRBV6-1 | TRBD1 | CASFDRDSNQPQHF | TGTGCCAGCTTCGACAGGGATAGCAATCAGCCCCAGCATTTT
- | TRBJ2-2 | TRBV7-9 | TRBD1 | CASSFPGQGFGEGLFF | TGTGCCAGCAGCTTCCCGGGACAGGGGTTTGGCGAAGGGCTGTTTTTT
- | TRBJ1-1 | TRBV28 | - | CASSPQHKNTEAFF | TGTGCCAGCAGTCCTCAACACAAGAACACTGAAGCTTTCTTT
- | TRBJ1-2 | TRBV5-6 | - | CASSLGTSNYGYTF | TGTGCCAGCAGCTTAGGCACTTCTAACTATGGCTACACCTTC
once | TRBJ2-7 | TRBV6-6 | TRBD2 | CASSYPGTSGSYEQYF | TGTGCCAGCAGTTACCCAGGGACTAGCGGGAGCTACGAGCAGTACTTC
- | TRBJ1-5 | TRBV18 | TRBD1 | CASSPTGFRQPQHF | TGTGCCAGCTCGCCGACAGGGTTCAGGCAGCCCCAGCATTTT
- | TRBJ2-5 | TRBV5-1 | TRBD1 | CASSRDSGLETQYF | TGCGCGAGCAGCCGGGACAGTGGTTTGGAGACCCAGTACTTC
once | TRBJ1-1 | TRBV4-2 | TRBD1 | CASSQGQGSYTEAFF | TGTGCCAGCAGCCAAGGACAGGGCTCGTACACTGAAGCTTTCTTT
- | TRBJ2-3 | TRBV12-2 | - | CASRLGLGGGTDTQYF | TGTGCAAGTCGCTTAGGCCTCGGAGGGGGGACAGATACGCAGTATTTT
- | TRBJ1-2 | TRBV19 | - | CASSISQVGYTF | TGTGCCAGTAGTATATCCCAGGTTGGCTACACCTTC
- | TRBJ2-5 | TRBV5-1 | - | CASSYLGSGETQYF | TGCGCCAGCAGCTACCTAGGCTCGGGGGAGACCCAGTACTTC
- | TRBJ2-7 | TRBV7-9 | - | CASSQQKPILPYEQYF | TGTGCCAGCAGCCAACAGAAACCCATACTTCCCTACGAGCAGTACTTC
- | TRBJ1-2 | TRBV20-1 | - | CSADSYGYTF | TGCAGTGCCGACAGCTATGGCTACACCTTC
- | TRBJ1-1 | TRBV28 | - | CASTPSDRKNTEAFF | TGTGCCAGCACGCCCTCGGACAGAAAGAACACTGAAGCTTTCTTT
- | TRBJ2-1 | TRBV4-1 | TRBD1 | CASSQGRLGDRGDEQFF | TGCGCCAGCAGCCAAGGAAGATTGGGAGACAGGGGCGATGAGCAGTTCTTC
once | TRBJ2-7 | TRBV6-5 | TRBD2 | CASSYGTSGVYEQYF | TGTGCCAGCAGTTATGGGACTAGCGGGGTCTACGAGCAGTACTTC
- | TRBJ2-7 | TRBV27 | - | CASGGTLYEQYF | TGTGCCAGCGGGGGGACACTATACGAGCAGTACTTC
- | TRBJ2-4 | TRBV28 | TRBD1 | CASSLATSGGWYF | TGTGCCAGCAGTTTAGCTACCTCAGGGGGTTGGTACTTC
- | TRBJ2-5 | TRBV28 | - | CASSFLLTETQYF | TGTGCCAGCAGTTTCCTCCTAACGGAGACCCAGTACTTC
once | TRBJ2-7 | TRBV14 | TRBD1 | CASSKQGVMSYEQYF | TGTGCCAGCAGTAAACAGGGGGTAATGAGCTACGAGCAGTACTTC
- | TRBJ2-5 | TRBV7-9 | - | CASSLGGGETQYF | TGTGCCAGCAGCTTAGGAGGGGGAGAGACCCAGTACTTC
- | TRBJ1-5 | TRBV7-8 | TRBD1 | CASSLARGTGVQPQHF | TGTGCCAGCAGCTTAGCGCGAGGGACAGGGGTCCAGCCCCAGCATTTT
- | TRBJ1-3 | TRBV19 | - | CASARESLSGNTIYF | TGTGCCAGCGCTCGCGAGTCGCTCTCTGGAAACACCATATATTTT
- | TRBJ2-3 | TRBV19 | - | CASSPGQLTDTQYF | TGTGCCAGTAGTCCGGGACAACTCACAGATACGCAGTATTTT
once | TRBJ2-5 | TRBV2 | - | CASSPYRAETQYF | TGTGCCAGCAGTCCATACAGGGCCGAGACCCAGTACTTC
- | TRBJ1-2 | TRBV2 | - | CASNPQVSTNYGYTF | TGTGCCAGCAACCCACAGGTCTCGACTAACTATGGCTACACCTTC
- | TRBJ1-1 | TRBV11-2 | - | CASSLGRNTEAFF | TGTGCCAGCAGCCTTGGTCGGAACACTGAAGCTTTCTTT
- | TRBJ2-5 | TRBV25-1 | - | CASSEFRYQETQYF | TGTGCCAGCAGTGAATTCCGGTACCAAGAGACCCAGTACTTC
- | TRBJ2-7 | TRBV5-1 | TRBD2 | CASSLGGLGLYEQYF | TGCGCCAGCAGCTTGGGCGGACTAGGACTCTACGAGCAGTACTTC
once | TRBJ2-7 | TRBV30 | - | CAWSVGGSYEQYF | TGTGCCTGGAGTGTTGGGGGATCCTACGAGCAGTACTTC
- | TRBJ2-7 | TRBV6-6 | TRBD1 | CASSGDSSYEQYF | TGTGCCAGCAGCGGGGACAGCTCCTACGAGCAGTACTTC
- | TRBJ2-3 | TRBV27 | TRBD2 | CASSLSAREGTDTQYF | TGTGCCAGCAGTTTATCGGCGCGGGAGGGCACAGATACGCAGTATTTT